This entry is about one T cell receptor (beta chain). Time point: pretreatment peripheral blood. Data came from immunoSEQ multiplex PCR; TCRdb stores just in-frame clones and leaves some out. The table has tens of thousands of clones, 90% seen once. This entry is derived from a study of PD-L1 blockade in urothelial cancer. As for the study in general: In terms of prior chemotherapy, patients had received 0 to 3 regimens.

The CDR3 has 16 amino acids. Germline CDR1 MNHNY, CDR2 SVGAGI (reference sequence). The trim removed 5 bases at V and 8 bases at J, leaving 10 bases unmatched. The TCR originated in a man aged 60 to 75 with urothelial cancer. The material sequenced was PBMCs, taken around atezolizumab (anti-PD-L1) treatment. The chain couples TRBV6-6 to TRBJ2-4; 12 bases are a match to TRBD2. The CDR3 region has the DNA TGTGCCAGCAGTCCTCGCCTACTAGCGGGAGGAGACATTCAGTACTTC. This codes for CASSPRLLAGGDIQYF.